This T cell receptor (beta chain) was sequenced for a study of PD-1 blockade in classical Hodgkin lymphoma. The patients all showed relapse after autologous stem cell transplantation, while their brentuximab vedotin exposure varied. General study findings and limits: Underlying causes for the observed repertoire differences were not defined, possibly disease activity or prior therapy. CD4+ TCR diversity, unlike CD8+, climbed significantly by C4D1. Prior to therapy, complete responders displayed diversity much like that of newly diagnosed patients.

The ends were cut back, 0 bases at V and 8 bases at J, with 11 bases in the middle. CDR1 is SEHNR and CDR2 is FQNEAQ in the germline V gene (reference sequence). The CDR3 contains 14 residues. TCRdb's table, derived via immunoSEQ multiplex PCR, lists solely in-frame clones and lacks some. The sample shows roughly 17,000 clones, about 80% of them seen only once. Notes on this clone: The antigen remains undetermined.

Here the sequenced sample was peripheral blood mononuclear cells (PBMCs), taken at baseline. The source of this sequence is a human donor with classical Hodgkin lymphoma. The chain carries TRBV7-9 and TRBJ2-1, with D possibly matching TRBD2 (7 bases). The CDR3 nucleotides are TGTGCCAGCAGCTTAGCGGGGGGGCCAGATGAGCAGTTCTTC. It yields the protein CASSLAGGPDEQFF.